This T cell receptor (beta chain) was recorded in a study of chemoradiotherapy in HPV16-positive cancers. Whole-study context: Candidate HPV-specific T-cell clones and common TCR motifs came from functional assays in a couple of HPV16-positive patients. Study-level points and caveats: HPV-responsive T-cell expansion during chemoradiotherapy was linked to improved recurrence-free survival in HPV16-positive patients. Candidate HPV-specific clones and E7-related TCR motifs grew in tumor during treatment.

Worth noting for this clone: Antigen: not known. Other DNA sequences in the sample encode the same CDR3.

Assay: immunoSEQ multiplex PCR; the TCRdb copy retains only in-frame clones and omits some. Of some 5,400 clones listed, about 79% were seen once; the top ten hold around 30%. The TCR originated in a human donor with HPV-associated anogenital cancer. Sampling was done from a patient who underwent chemoradiotherapy.

The CDR3 nucleotides read TGCGCCAGTGGAGACAGGGTAGATCAGCCCCAGCATTTT. Its translation: CASGDRVDQPQHF. The chain links TRBV4-3 to TRBJ1-5, with 7 bases fitting TRBD1. The germline V gene encodes CDR1 LGHNA and CDR2 YSLEER. The V segment lost 9 bases and the J segment 5 bases; nucleotides outside the gene matches: 7. The CDR3 contains 13 residues.